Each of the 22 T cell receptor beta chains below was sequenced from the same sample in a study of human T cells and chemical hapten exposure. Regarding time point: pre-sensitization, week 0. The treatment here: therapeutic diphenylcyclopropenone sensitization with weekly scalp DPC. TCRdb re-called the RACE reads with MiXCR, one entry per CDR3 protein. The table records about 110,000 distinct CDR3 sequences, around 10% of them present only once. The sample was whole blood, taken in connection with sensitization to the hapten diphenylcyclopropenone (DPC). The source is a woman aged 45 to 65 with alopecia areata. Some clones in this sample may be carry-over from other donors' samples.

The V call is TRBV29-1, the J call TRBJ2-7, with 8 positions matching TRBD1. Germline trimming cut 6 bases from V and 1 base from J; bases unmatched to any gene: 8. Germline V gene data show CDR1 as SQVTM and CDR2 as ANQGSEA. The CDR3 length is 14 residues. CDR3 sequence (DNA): TGCAGCGTGAGACAGGGGCACAATTCCTACGAGCAGTACTTC. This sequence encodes CSVRQGHNSYEQYF.

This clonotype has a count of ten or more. The CDR3 DNA reads TGCAGTGCTATACCGGACAGGGGGCGCCGGGAAAAACTGTTTTTT. It translates to CSAIPDRGRREKLFF. The J gene is TRBJ1-4, the V gene TRBV20-1, with 11 bases aligning to TRBD1. The CDR3 is 15 amino acids. Looked up from germline, CDR1 is DFQATT and CDR2 is SNEGSKA (reference sequence). J lost 8 bases, V lost 4 bases, and 9 bases had no gene match.

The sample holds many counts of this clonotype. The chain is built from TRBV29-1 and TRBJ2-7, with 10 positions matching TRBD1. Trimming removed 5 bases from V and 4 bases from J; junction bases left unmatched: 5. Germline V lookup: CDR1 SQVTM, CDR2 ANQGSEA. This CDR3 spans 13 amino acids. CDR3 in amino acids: CSVSGTGVYEQYF. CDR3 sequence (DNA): TGCAGCGTTTCCGGGACAGGGGTTTACGAGCAGTACTTC.

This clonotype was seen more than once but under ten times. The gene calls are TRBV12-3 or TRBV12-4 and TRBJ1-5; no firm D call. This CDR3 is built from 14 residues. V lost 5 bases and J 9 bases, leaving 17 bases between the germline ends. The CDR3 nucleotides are TGTGCCAGCAGTCTACAGCGTGAACATTTGCCCCAGCATTTT. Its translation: CASSLQREHLPQHF.

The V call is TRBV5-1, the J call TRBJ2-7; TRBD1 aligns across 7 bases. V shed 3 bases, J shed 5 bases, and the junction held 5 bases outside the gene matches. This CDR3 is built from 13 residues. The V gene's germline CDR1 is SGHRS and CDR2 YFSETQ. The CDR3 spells CASSSTGAHEQYF. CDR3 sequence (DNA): TGCGCCAGCAGCTCAACAGGGGCCCACGAGCAGTACTTC.

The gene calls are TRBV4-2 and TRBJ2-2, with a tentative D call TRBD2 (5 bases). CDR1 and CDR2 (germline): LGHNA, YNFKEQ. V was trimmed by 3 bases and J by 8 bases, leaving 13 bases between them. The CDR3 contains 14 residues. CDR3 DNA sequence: TGTGCCAGCAGCCAGACTAAGTGGGCGGGGGAGCTGTTTTTT. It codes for CASSQTKWAGELFF.

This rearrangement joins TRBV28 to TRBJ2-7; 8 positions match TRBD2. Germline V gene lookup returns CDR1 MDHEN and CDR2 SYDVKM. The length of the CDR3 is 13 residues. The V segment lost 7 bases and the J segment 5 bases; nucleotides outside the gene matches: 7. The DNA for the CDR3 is TGTGCCAGCATGCGGGGGGTTCAGGACGAGCAGTACTTC. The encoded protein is CASMRGVQDEQYF.

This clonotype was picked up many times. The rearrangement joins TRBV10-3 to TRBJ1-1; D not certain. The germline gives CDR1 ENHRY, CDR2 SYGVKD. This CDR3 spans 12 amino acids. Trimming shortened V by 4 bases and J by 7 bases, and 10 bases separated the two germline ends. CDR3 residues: CAISGTSYEAFF. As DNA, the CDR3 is TGTGCCATCAGTGGGACGTCGTATGAAGCTTTCTTT.

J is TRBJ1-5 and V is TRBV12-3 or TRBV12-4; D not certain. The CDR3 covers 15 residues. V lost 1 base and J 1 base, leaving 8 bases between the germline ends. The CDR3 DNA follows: TGTGCCAGCAGTTTAGGACCTTTGAGCAATCAGCCCCAGCATTTT. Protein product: CASSLGPLSNQPQHF.

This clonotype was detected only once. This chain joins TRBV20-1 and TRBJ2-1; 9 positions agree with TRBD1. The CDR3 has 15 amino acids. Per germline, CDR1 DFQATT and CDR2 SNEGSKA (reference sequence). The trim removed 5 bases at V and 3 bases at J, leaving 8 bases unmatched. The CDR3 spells CSAHGTGGFYNEQFF. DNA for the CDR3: TGCAGTGCTCACGGAACAGGGGGCTTCTACAATGAGCAGTTCTTC.

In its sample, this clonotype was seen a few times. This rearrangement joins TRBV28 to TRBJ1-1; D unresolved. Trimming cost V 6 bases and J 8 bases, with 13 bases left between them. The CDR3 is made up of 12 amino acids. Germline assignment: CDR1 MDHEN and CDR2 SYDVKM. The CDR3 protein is CASSSGRSEAFF. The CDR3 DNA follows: TGTGCCAGCAGCTCCGGCAGGTCGGAAGCTTTCTTT.

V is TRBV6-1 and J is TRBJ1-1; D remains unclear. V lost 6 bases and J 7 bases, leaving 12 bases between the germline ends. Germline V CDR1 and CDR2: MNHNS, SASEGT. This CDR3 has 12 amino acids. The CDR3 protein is CASSFQRNEAFF. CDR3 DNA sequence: TGTGCCAGCAGCTTCCAGCGCAATGAAGCTTTCTTT.

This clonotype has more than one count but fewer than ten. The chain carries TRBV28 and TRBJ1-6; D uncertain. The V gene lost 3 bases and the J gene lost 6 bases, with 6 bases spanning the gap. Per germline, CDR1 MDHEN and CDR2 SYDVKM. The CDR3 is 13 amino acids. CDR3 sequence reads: CASSFGLNSPLHF. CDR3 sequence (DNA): TGTGCCAGCAGTTTTGGACTTAATTCACCCCTCCACTTT.

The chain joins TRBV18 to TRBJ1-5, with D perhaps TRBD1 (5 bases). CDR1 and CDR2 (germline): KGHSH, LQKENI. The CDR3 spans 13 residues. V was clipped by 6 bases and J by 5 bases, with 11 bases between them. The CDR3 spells CASSGGVDQPQHF. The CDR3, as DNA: TGTGCCAGCTCTGGAGGGGTTGATCAGCCCCAGCATTTT.

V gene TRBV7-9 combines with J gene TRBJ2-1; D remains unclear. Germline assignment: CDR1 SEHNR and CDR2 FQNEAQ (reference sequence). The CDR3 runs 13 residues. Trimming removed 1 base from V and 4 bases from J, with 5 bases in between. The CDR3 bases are TGTGCCAGCAGCTTAGTCGGGTACAATGAGCAGTTCTTC. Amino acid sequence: CASSLVGYNEQFF.

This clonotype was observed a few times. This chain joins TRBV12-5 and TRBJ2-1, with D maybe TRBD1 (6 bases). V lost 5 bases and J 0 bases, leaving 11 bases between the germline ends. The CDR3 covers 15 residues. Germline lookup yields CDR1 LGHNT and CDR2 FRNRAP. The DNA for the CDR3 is TGTGCTAGTGGTCCAGGACAGAGCTCCTACAATGAGCAGTTCTTC. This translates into CASGPGQSSYNEQFF.

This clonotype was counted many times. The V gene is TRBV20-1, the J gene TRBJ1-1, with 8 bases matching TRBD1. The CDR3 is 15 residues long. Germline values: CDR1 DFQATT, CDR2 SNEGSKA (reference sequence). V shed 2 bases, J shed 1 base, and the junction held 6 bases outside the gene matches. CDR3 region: CSARRTGRANTEAFF. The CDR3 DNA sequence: TGCAGTGCTAGACGGACAGGGAGGGCGAACACTGAAGCTTTCTTT.

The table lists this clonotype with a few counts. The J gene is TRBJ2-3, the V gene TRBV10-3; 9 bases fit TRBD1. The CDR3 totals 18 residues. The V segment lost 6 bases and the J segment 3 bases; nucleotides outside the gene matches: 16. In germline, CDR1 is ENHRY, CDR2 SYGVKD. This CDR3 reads CAISEHTGGIQATDTQYF. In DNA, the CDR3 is TGTGCCATCAGCGAACATACAGGGGGCATACAGGCTACAGATACGCAGTATTTT.

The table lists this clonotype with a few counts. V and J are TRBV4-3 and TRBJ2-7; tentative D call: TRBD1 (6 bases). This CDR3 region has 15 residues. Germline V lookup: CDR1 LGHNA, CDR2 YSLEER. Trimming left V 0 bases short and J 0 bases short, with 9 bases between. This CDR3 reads CASSQEDRSSYEQYF. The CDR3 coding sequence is TGCGCCAGCAGCCAAGAAGACAGGAGCTCCTACGAGCAGTACTTC.

The CDR3 DNA sequence: TGCGCCAGCAGCCAAGACGAGGTCACGCAGTATTTT. Amino acid sequence: CASSQDEVTQYF. The rearrangement uses TRBV4-1 and TRBJ2-3, with D unresolved. This CDR3 region has 12 residues. V lost 0 bases, J lost 9 bases, and 7 bases lay in between. Germline V CDR1 and CDR2: MGHRA, YSYEKL.

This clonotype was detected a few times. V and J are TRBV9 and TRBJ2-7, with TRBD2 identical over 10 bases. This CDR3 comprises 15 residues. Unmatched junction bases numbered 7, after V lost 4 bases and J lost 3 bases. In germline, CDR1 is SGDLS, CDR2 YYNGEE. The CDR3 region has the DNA TGTGCCAGCAGCCCGATAGCGGGAGGTCACTACGAGCAGTACTTC. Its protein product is CASSPIAGGHYEQYF.

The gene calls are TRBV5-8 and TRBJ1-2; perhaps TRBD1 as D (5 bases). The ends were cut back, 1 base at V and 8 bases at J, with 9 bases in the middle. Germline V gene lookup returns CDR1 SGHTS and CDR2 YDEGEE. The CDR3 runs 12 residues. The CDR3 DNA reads TGTGCCAGCAGCTTGTACAGGCAAGGCTACACCTTC. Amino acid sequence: CASSLYRQGYTF.